One sample yielded the 21 T cell receptor beta chains listed below, sequenced in a study of T-cell reconstitution after alpha-beta-depleted transplantation in children. The library targeted TCRbeta and was prepared with unique molecular identifiers. TCRdb re-called the PCR reads with MiXCR, one entry per CDR3 protein. The sample consists of 5,500 to 7,000 distinct CDR3 sequences, approximately 11% of them appearing once. Sequenced material: PBMCs, mostly from graft donor cells, taken 180 days after TCRalphabeta/CD19-depleted stem cell transplant. The receptors originated from a child younger than two who had a stem cell transplant for acute myeloid leukemia, so the T cells may come from the graft donor.

This clonotype showed up many times. This chain joins TRBV5-1 and TRBJ1-3; 9 bases agree with TRBD1. This CDR3 contains 15 residues. Germline loops: CDR1 SGHRS, CDR2 YFSETQ. Trimming took 1 base from V and 3 from J; bases not matched to a gene: 2. The CDR3: CASSLRQGGGNTIYF. Written as DNA, the CDR3 is TGCGCCAGCAGCTTGCGACAGGGGGGTGGAAACACCATATATTTT.

This clonotype is categorized as medium-sized. V and J are TRBV5-1 and TRBJ2-1; no clear D gene. Trimming stripped 3 bases from V and 7 bases from J, with 5 bases between. CDR1 and CDR2 from the germline V gene are SGHRS and YFSETQ. The CDR3 sequence is 11 residues long. The CDR3 protein is CASSSGNEQFF. DNA of the CDR3: TGCGCCAGCAGCTCCGGTAATGAGCAGTTCTTC.

This clonotype was detected ten times or more. V and J are TRBV20-1 and TRBJ2-7; D ambiguous. This CDR3 region has 10 residues. Germline assignment: CDR1 DFQATT and CDR2 SNEGSKA (reference sequence). V was clipped by 2 bases and J by 3 bases, with 2 bases between them. Written as DNA, the CDR3 is TGCAGTGCTAGACACTACGAGCAGTACTTC. As protein: CSARHYEQYF.

This clonotype is medium-sized by share. The J gene is TRBJ2-1, the V gene TRBV7-3, with 7 positions matching TRBD1. J was trimmed by 5 bases and V by 5 bases; bases with no gene match: 9. The V gene's germline CDR1 is SGHTA and CDR2 FQGTGA. This CDR3 contains 15 residues. The CDR3 here is CASSLRDRADNEQFF. The CDR3 nucleotides are TGTGCCAGCAGCCTCCGCGACAGGGCCGACAATGAGCAGTTCTTC.

This clonotype is medium-sized. The V call is TRBV4-3, the J call TRBJ2-2; D may correspond to TRBD1 or TRBD2 (6 bases each). Trimming shortened V by 0 bases and J by 5 bases, and 13 bases separated the two germline ends. The CDR3 runs 16 residues. From germline, CDR1 is LGHNA and CDR2 YSLEER. The CDR3: CASSQENGGRTGELFF. In nucleotides, the CDR3 is TGCGCCAGCAGCCAAGAAAATGGGGGGCGAACCGGGGAGCTGTTTTTT.

The sample holds many counts of this clonotype. V and J are TRBV11-2 and TRBJ2-7; no clear D gene. The CDR3 covers 13 residues. Germline lookup yields CDR1 SGHAT and CDR2 FQNNGV. With 8 bases removed from V and 2 bases from J, the gap between germline ends came to 13 bases. As DNA, the CDR3 is TGTGCCAGCGGGATGGGGAAAACCTACGAGCAGTACTTC. Translated, it gives CASGMGKTYEQYF.

This clonotype was found many times. The chain combines TRBV19 with TRBJ1-3; no reliable D call. The CDR3 spans 13 residues. The germline gives CDR1 LNHDA, CDR2 SQIVND (reference sequence). The V gene lost 3 bases and the J gene lost 3 bases, with 6 bases spanning the gap. CDR3 DNA sequence: TGTGCCAGTAGTATCGTGGGTGGAAACACCATATATTTT. This codes for CASSIVGGNTIYF.

This clonotype showed up many times. The chain combines TRBV10-2 with TRBJ2-2; possibly TRBD2 for D (5 bases). Trimming left V 6 bases short and J 0 bases short, with 11 bases between. CDR1 is WSHSY, CDR2 SAAADI, per germline. This CDR3 comprises 15 residues. CDR3 DNA: TGCGCCAGCAGGTTGGGAGAATCGAACACCGGGGAGCTGTTTTTT. It specifies CASRLGESNTGELFF.

The table lists this clonotype with many counts. The gene calls are TRBV20-1 and TRBJ2-7, with 7 bases lining up with TRBD2. The CDR3 sequence is 14 residues long. Germline V gene data show CDR1 as DFQATT and CDR2 as SNEGSKA (reference sequence). V lost 1 base and J lost 4; bases outside the gene matches: 7. CDR3 sequence reads: CSARVRGREYEQYF. CDR3 DNA: TGCAGTGCTAGAGTACGGGGGAGGGAATACGAGCAGTACTTC.

By sample fraction, this clonotype is medium-sized. V gene TRBV28 combines with J gene TRBJ1-6; no firm D call. The germline V and J ends were trimmed by 6 bases and 5 bases, with 14 bases remaining between them. Germline CDR1 MDHEN, CDR2 SYDVKM. The CDR3 runs 15 residues. The chain's CDR3 is CASRGKAGNNSPLHF. Written as DNA, the CDR3 is TGTGCCAGCAGGGGCAAGGCGGGGAATAATTCACCCCTCCACTTT.

By sample share, this clonotype is medium-sized. The J gene is TRBJ2-1, the V gene TRBV10-3; 10 bases agree with TRBD2. Germline V gene sequence: CDR1 ENHRY, CDR2 SYGVKD. V lost 6 bases and J lost 4; bases outside the gene matches: 12. This CDR3 region has 17 residues. CDR3 in amino acids: CAIRDTGSSGSYNEQFF. Written as DNA, the CDR3 is TGTGCCATCAGAGATACAGGATCTAGCGGGAGTTACAATGAGCAGTTCTTC.

This clonotype occurred many times. The chain combines TRBV15 with TRBJ1-2; possible D gene TRBD1, 6 bases. V was trimmed by 6 bases and J by 8 bases, leaving 16 bases between them. Looked up from germline, CDR1 is LNHNV and CDR2 is YYDKDF (reference sequence). The CDR3 extends over 13 amino acids. This chain's CDR3 is CATRQGLSGGYTF. The CDR3 region has the DNA TGTGCCACCAGACAGGGACTCTCCGGGGGCTACACCTTC.

This clonotype was observed many times. The V gene is TRBV7-8, the J gene TRBJ2-7, with 11 bases identical to TRBD2. The germline CDR1 and CDR2 sequences are SGHVS and FQNEAQ. This CDR3 comprises 15 residues. J lost 3 bases, V lost 2 bases, and 3 bases had no gene match. Written as DNA, the CDR3 is TGTGCCAGCAGCTTATTAGCGGGAGGGGTCTACGAGCAGTACTTC. Translating gives CASSLLAGGVYEQYF. Variable domain in full (rest from reference TRBV7-8 and TRBJ2-7): GAGVSQSPRYKVAKRGQDVALRCDPISGHVSLFWYQQALGQGPEFLTYFQNEAQLDKSGLPSDRFFAERPEGSVSTLKIQRTQQEDSAVYLCASSLLAGGVYEQYFGPGTRLTVT.

This clonotype has ten or more counts. V gene TRBV19 combines with J gene TRBJ2-5, with 7 bases lining up with TRBD1. The CDR3 runs to 13 residues. The ends lost 3 bases at V and 4 bases at J; junction bases unmatched: 2. The germline CDR1 and CDR2 sequences are LNHDA and SQIVND (reference sequence). CDR3 sequence: CASSINRGETQYF. CDR3 bases: TGTGCCAGTAGTATCAACAGGGGAGAGACCCAGTACTTC.

This clonotype turned up a few times. Possible read error: a much larger clone is one base away. The chain uses TRBV2 and TRBJ2-3; D is unresolved. This CDR3 comprises 14 residues. The germline gives CDR1 SNHLY, CDR2 FYNNEI. The CDR3 protein is CASSVASLTDTKYF. The CDR3 coding sequence is TGTGCCAGCAGTGTGGCTAGTCTCACAGATACGAAGTATTTT.

This clonotype is labeled as medium-sized. The rearrangement joins TRBV28 to TRBJ2-7; D is perhaps TRBD1 (6 bases). The CDR3 is 14 residues long. Trimming shortened V by 6 bases and J by 6 bases, and 18 bases separated the two germline ends. The germline V gene has CDR1 MDHEN and CDR2 SYDVKM. The CDR3 protein is CASSTGQSRVEQYF. As DNA, the CDR3 is TGTGCCAGCAGCACCGGACAGTCAAGGGTCGAGCAGTACTTC.

This clonotype was counted ten times or more. The V and J genes are TRBV19 and TRBJ1-1; TRBD1 is a possible D gene (6 bases). The germline CDR1 and CDR2 sequences are LNHDA and SQIVND (reference sequence). This CDR3 has 14 residues. V dropped 4 bases and J dropped 1 base, with 10 bases sitting between them. CDR3 nucleotides: TGTGCCAGTAGTAAGGGACACAGGAACACTGAAGCTTTCTTT. Protein: CASSKGHRNTEAFF.

The sample holds many counts of this clonotype. This rearrangement joins TRBV20-1 to TRBJ1-2; 7 bases line up with TRBD1. In germline, CDR1 is DFQATT, CDR2 SNEGSKA (reference sequence). The CDR3 consists of 18 residues. V lost 0 bases and J lost 3; bases outside the gene matches: 16. The CDR3 DNA sequence: TGCAGTGCTAGAGATACGTCTGGGTTTACAGGGGAATACTATGGCTACACCTTC. It encodes CSARDTSGFTGEYYGYTF.

This clonotype was found many times. The chain combines TRBV18 with TRBJ1-4; weak D call: TRBD1 (5 bases). CDR1 and CDR2 (germline): KGHSH, LQKENI. V was shortened by 0 bases and J by 7 bases, with 6 bases between the two germline ends. There are 13 residues in the CDR3. Written as DNA, the CDR3 is TGTGCCAGCTCACCACCGAGGGGTGAAAAACTGTTTTTT. Residues: CASSPPRGEKLFF. The full variable domain, with the rest looked up from reference TRBV18 and TRBJ1-4, is NAGVMQNPRHLVRRRGQEARLRCSPMKGHSHVYWYRQLPEEGLKFMVYLQKENIIDESGMPKERFSAEFPKEGPSILRIQQVVRGDSAAYFCASSPPRGEKLFFGSGTQLSVL.

Worth noting for this clonotype: This clone may be a read error of a much larger clone one base away. The chain is built from TRBV5-6 and TRBJ2-7; no clear D. CDR3 length: 14 residues. CDR1 and CDR2 (germline): SGHDT, YYEEEE. In DNA, the CDR3 is TGTGCCAGGAGCTTCGGGCCAACCCCCTACGAGCAGTACTTC. Protein: CARSFGPTPYEQYF.

This clonotype was seen many times. The CDR3 loop reads CASSDSTDIMNTEAFF. The DNA for the CDR3 is TGTGCCAGCAGTGACTCGACAGACATCATGAACACTGAAGCTTTCTTT. The chain carries TRBV6-4 and TRBJ1-1, with D possibly being TRBD1 (5 bases). V was shortened by 0 bases and J by 0 bases, with 11 bases between the two germline ends. The CDR3 totals 16 residues. Looked up from germline, CDR1 is MRHNA and CDR2 is SNTAGT.